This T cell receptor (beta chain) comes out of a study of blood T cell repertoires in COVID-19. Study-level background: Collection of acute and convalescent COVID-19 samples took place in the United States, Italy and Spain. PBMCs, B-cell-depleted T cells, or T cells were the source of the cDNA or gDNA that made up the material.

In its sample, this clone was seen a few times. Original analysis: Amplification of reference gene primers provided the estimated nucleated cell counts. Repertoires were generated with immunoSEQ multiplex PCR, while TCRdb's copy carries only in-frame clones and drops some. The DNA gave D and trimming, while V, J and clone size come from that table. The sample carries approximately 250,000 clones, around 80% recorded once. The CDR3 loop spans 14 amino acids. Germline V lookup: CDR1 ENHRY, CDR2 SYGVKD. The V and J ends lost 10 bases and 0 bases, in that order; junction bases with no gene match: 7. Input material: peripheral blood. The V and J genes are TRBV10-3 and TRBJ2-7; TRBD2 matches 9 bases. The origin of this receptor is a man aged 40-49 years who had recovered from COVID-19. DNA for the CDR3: TGTGCCACGGGGCTAGCGGGGAACTCCTACGAGCAGTACTTC. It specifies CATGLAGNSYEQYF.